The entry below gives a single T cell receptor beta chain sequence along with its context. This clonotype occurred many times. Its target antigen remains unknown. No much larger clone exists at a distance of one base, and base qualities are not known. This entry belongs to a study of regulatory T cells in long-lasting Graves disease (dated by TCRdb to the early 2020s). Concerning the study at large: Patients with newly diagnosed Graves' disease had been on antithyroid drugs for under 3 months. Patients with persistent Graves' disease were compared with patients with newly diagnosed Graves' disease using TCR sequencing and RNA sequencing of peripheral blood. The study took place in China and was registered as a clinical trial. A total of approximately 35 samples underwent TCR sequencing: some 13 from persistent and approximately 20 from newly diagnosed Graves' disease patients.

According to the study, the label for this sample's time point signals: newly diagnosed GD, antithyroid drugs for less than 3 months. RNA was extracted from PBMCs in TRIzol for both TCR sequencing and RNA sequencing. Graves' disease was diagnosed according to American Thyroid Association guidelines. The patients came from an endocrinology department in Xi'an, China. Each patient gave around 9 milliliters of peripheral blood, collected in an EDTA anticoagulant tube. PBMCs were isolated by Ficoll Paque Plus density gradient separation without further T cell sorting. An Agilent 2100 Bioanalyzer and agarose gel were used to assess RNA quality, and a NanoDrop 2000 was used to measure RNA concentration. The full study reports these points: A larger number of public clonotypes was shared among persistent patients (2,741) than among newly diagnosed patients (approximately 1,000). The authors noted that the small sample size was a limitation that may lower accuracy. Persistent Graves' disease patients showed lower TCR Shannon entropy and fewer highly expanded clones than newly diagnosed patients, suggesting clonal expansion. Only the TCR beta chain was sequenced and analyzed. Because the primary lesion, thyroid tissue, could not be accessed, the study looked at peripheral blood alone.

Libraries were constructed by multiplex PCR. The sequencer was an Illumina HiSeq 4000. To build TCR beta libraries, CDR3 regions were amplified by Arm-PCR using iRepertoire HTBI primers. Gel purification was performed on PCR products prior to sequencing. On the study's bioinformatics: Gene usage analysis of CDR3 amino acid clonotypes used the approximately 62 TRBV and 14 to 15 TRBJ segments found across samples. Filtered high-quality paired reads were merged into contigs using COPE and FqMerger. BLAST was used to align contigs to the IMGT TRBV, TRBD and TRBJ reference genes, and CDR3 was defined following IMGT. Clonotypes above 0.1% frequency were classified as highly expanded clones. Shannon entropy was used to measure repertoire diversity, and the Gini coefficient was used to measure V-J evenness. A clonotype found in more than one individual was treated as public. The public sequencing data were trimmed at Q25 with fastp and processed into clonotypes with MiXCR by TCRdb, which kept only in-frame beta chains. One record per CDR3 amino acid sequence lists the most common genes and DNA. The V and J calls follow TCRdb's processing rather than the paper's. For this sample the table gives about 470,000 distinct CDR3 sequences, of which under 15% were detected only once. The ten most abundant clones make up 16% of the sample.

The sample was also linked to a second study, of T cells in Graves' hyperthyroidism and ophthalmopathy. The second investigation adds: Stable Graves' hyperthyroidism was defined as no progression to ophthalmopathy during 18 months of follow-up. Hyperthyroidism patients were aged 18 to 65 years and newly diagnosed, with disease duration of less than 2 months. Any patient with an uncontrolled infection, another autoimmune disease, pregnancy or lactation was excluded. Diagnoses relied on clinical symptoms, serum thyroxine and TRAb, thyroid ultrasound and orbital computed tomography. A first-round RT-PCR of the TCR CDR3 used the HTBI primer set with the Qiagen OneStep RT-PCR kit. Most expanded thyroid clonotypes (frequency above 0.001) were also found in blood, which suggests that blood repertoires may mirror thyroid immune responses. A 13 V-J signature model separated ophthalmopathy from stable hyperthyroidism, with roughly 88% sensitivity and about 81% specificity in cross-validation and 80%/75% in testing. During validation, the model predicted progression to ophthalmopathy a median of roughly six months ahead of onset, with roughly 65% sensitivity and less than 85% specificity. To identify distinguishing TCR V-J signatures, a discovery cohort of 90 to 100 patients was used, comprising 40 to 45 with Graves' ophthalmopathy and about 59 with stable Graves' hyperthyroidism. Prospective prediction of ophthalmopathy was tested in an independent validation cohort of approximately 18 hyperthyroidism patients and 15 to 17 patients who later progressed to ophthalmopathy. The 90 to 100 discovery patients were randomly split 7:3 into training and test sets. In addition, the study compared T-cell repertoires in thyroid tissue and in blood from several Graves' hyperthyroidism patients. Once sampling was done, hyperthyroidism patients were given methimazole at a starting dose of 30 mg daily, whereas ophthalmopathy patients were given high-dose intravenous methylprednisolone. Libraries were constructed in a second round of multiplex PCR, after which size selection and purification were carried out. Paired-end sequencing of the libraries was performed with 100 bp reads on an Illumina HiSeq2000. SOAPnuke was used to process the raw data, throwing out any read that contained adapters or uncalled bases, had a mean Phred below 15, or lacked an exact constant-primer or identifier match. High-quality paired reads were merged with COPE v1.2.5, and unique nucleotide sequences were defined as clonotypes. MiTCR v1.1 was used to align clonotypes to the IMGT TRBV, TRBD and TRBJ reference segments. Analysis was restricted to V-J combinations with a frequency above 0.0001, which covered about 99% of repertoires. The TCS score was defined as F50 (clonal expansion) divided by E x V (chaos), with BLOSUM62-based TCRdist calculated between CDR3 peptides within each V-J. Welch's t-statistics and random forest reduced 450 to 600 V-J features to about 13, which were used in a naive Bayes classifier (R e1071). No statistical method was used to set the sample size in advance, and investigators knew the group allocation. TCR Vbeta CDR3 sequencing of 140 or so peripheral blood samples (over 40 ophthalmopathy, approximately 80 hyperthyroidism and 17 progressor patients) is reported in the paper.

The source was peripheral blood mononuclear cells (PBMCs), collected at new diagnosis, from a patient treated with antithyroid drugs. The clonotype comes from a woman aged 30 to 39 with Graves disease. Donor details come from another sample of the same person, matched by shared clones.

The bases read TGTGCCAGCAGTTTCGGGGGTTCGTATGGCTACACCTTC. Its product reads: CASSFGGSYGYTF. This receptor chain uses TRBV28 and TRBJ1-2, with a weak D call of TRBD1 (5 bases match). V gives up 3 bases and J gives up 5 bases, and the segment between their germline ends measures 10 bases. CDR1 and CDR2 were assigned from the germline V gene as MDHEN and SYDVKM. The CDR3 sequence holds 13 residues, the cysteine and phenylalanine included. Just CDR3 DNA is preserved here, 39 bases in frame from base 1.